The rows below give T cell receptor beta chains drawn from one sample of a study of blood T cell repertoires in COVID-19. Profiled with immunoSEQ multiplex PCR; TCRdb holds only in-frame clones, not every one. The data contain 150,000 or so clones, around 89% of them seen just once; the ten biggest clones take up about 6.6%. Sequencing was carried out using PBMCs or T cells enriched from blood (not recorded which). The origin of the receptors is a woman aged 45-65 years who had recovered from COVID-19. Each CDR3 is given with its conserved first and last residue. D genes are given only for firm matches. A row's size may be missing; if present it is once, few, many or a size class.

v_gene	d_gene	j_gene	abundance	CDR3nt	CDR3aa
TRBV18	-	TRBJ1-4	-	TGTGCCAGCTCACCATTGGGGGCTGGAGTTAATGAAAAACTGTTTTTT	CASSPLGAGVNEKLFF
TRBV19	TRBD2	TRBJ2-3	-	TGTGCCAGTAGGGTTAGCGGGTCCACAGATACGCAGTATTTT	CASRVSGSTDTQYF
TRBV5-1	-	TRBJ2-2	-	TGCGCCAGCAGCGGGACGGCAGGGGCGGGGGCCGGGGAGCTGTTTTTT	CASSGTAGAGAGELFF
TRBV18	-	TRBJ2-5	-	TGTGCCAGCTCACCACCGAGGGGGAAGGAGACCCAGTACTTC	CASSPPRGKETQYF
TRBV7-2	-	TRBJ1-1	-	TGTGCCAGCAGCTTGGGGGGGACACTGAACACTGAAGCTTTCTTT	CASSLGGTLNTEAFF
TRBV6-5	-	TRBJ1-1	-	TGTGCCAGCAGTTCGGCGACAGGTTGGATGAACACTGAAGCTTTCTTT	CASSSATGWMNTEAFF
TRBV7-2	TRBD2	TRBJ2-2	-	TGTGCCAGCAGCTTAGCGCACGGGGCGGGGGGGCCGGCCGGGGAGCTGTTTTTT	CASSLAHGAGGPAGELFF
TRBV12-5	TRBD2	TRBJ2-1	-	TGTGCTAGTGGACCTTTAAAGCGGGGACATGAGCAGTTCTTC	CASGPLKRGHEQFF
TRBV6-5	TRBD1	TRBJ1-6	few	TGTGCCAGCAGTCCCAGGGGGCGCCGGGATTCACCCCTCCACTTT	CASSPRGRRDSPLHF
TRBV6-5	TRBD1	TRBJ1-2	-	TGTGCCAGCAGAAGGGGGACAGGGACCTATGGCTACACCTTC	CASRRGTGTYGYTF
TRBV18	-	TRBJ1-4	-	TGTGCCAGCTCACCATCCAGGGGCGCTAATGAAAAACTGTTTTTT	CASSPSRGANEKLFF
TRBV7-3	-	TRBJ1-1	-	TGTGCCAGCAGCTTAACTCCAGGGGTACACACTGAAGCTTTCTTT	CASSLTPGVHTEAFF
TRBV5-6	-	TRBJ1-6	once	TGTGCCAGCAGCCCCGAATCGGGCTCCTATAATTCACCCCTCCACTTT	CASSPESGSYNSPLHF
TRBV18	-	TRBJ2-3	-	TGTGCCAGCTCACCGGTCGGGGGAAGCACAGATACGCAGTATTTT	CASSPVGGSTDTQYF
TRBV11-2	TRBD2	TRBJ2-7	-	TGTGCCAGCAGTGATATAGCGGGGGGGTCCTACGAGCAGTACTTC	CASSDIAGGSYEQYF
TRBV7-9	TRBD1	TRBJ2-1	-	TGTGCCAGCAGCTTAGCTCAGGGGGCGGACAATGAGCAGTTCTTC	CASSLAQGADNEQFF
TRBV6-2/TRBV6-3	TRBD2	TRBJ2-1	-	TGTGCCAGCAGTCCGCTAGCGGGGCGGGATGAGCAGTTCTTC	CASSPLAGRDEQFF
TRBV6-2/TRBV6-3	-	TRBJ2-2	-	TGTGCCAGCAGTTTCATCAGGGGACCGAACACCGGGGAGCTGTTTTTT	CASSFIRGPNTGELFF
TRBV7-8	-	TRBJ2-1	-	TGTGCCAGCAGCCTCCGCGGTGAGCAGTTCTTC	CASSLRGEQFF
TRBV7-9	-	TRBJ1-2	few	TGTGCCAGCAGCCGATCGGGACAAGCTAACTATGGCTACACCTTC	CASSRSGQANYGYTF
TRBV4-1	-	TRBJ2-1	-	TGCGCCAGCAGCCGGGACACGGCCATGGATGAGCAGTTCTTC	CASSRDTAMDEQFF
TRBV28	TRBD2	TRBJ2-2	-	TGTGCCAGCAACGGGCGGGGGTTAACCGGGGAGCTGTTTTTT	CASNGRGLTGELFF
TRBV18	-	TRBJ2-7	-	TGTGCCAGCTCACCGCAGGGTATCTACGAGCAGTACTTC	CASSPQGIYEQYF
TRBV2	TRBD1	TRBJ1-2	once	TGTGCCAGCAGTACGCAGGGGGGAGGCTATGGCTACACCTTC	CASSTQGGGYGYTF
TRBV7-8	TRBD1	TRBJ2-5	once	TGTGCCAGCAGCTTCGGACAGGGTGGCCAAGAGACCCAGTACTTC	CASSFGQGGQETQYF
TRBV6-1	-	TRBJ1-1	-	TGTGCCAGCAGTGAAAAAACAAACACTGAAGCTTTCTTT	CASSEKTNTEAFF
TRBV19	-	TRBJ1-4	few	TGTGCCAGTATACGCGGGGGGAGTGAAAAACTGTTTTTT	CASIRGGSEKLFF
TRBV7-9	TRBD1	TRBJ1-1	-	TGTGCCAGCAGCGAGACAGGGGGCACTGAAGCTTTCTTT	CASSETGGTEAFF
TRBV11-3	TRBD2	TRBJ2-2	-	TGTGCCAGCAGCTTATCCGGGACTAGCCCCGGGGAGCTGTTTTTT	CASSLSGTSPGELFF
TRBV5-6	-	TRBJ1-1	-	TGTGCCAGCAGCTCAATGAACACTGAAGCTTTCTTT	CASSSMNTEAFF
TRBV9	TRBD2	TRBJ2-1	-	TGTGCCAGCAGCGTATTAGCGGGGGGGCCTTTCTCCTACAATGAGCAGTTCTTC	CASSVLAGGPFSYNEQFF
TRBV5-4	TRBD2	TRBJ2-2	-	TGTGCCAGCGGCGGGGGGGCGACCGGGGAGCTGTTTTTT	CASGGGATGELFF
TRBV11-2	-	TRBJ2-5	-	TGTGCCAGCCGGAAGGGTACTAGCAATTTGGAGACCCAGTACTTC	CASRKGTSNLETQYF
TRBV7-2	-	TRBJ1-2	-	TGTGCCAGCAGCTTAAATCCGACACCTCTCAGGGGCTACACCTTC	CASSLNPTPLRGYTF
TRBV5-6	-	TRBJ1-1	-	TGTGCCAGCACCGTTAGGGCAGGGGTGAACACTGAAGCTTTCTTT	CASTVRAGVNTEAFF
TRBV9	-	TRBJ1-1	once	TGTGCCAGCAGCGTAGAACCGGGGGCTGAAGCTTTCTTT	CASSVEPGAEAFF
TRBV6-2/TRBV6-3	TRBD1	TRBJ1-1	-	TGTGCCAGCAGTTATCTAGGGGGCCCTGAAGCTTTCTTT	CASSYLGGPEAFF
TRBV2	-	TRBJ1-2	-	TGTGCCAGCAGCTCGGGAAACAGGGACATTGGCTACACCTTC	CASSSGNRDIGYTF
TRBV3-1/TRBV3-2	TRBD1	TRBJ1-6	-	TGTGCCAGCAGCCAACCCCGGGGGGACAGGGGCTATAATTCACCCCTCCACTTT	CASSQPRGDRGYNSPLHF
TRBV24-1	-	TRBJ1-5	few	TGTGCCACCGGAGGGAGCCAGCCCCAGCATTTT	CATGGSQPQHF
TRBV12-3/TRBV12-4	-	TRBJ1-2	-	TGTGCCAGCAGTTCCCTAGGGAGCTATGGCTACACCTTC	CASSSLGSYGYTF
TRBV4-2	TRBD1	TRBJ2-7	-	TGTGCCAGCAGCCCAGGGGGACAGGGATCCTACGAGCAGTACTTC	CASSPGGQGSYEQYF
TRBV3-1/TRBV3-2	TRBD2	TRBJ2-7	-	TGTGCCAGCAGCCAGGGACTAGCGGTTTCCTACGAGCAGTACTTC	CASSQGLAVSYEQYF
TRBV11-3	TRBD1	TRBJ2-2	-	TGTGCCAGCAGCTTAGGGACAGGGGGATCCACCGGGGAGCTGTTTTTT	CASSLGTGGSTGELFF
TRBV19	-	TRBJ1-1	-	TGTGCCAGTAGAAGACAGGATATGAACACTGAAGCTTTCTTT	CASRRQDMNTEAFF
TRBV6-2/TRBV6-3	-	TRBJ2-1	-	TGTGCCAGCAGTTACGGGGCCCATGAGCAGTTCTTC	CASSYGAHEQFF
TRBV19	TRBD2	TRBJ2-1	-	TGTGCCAGTAGTATATGGACTAGCGGGGGGCCACCCGCGAAGTTCTTC	CASSIWTSGGPPAKFF
TRBV5-5	-	TRBJ1-1	-	TGTGCCAGCAGCTTGTGGCCCTCGGGGACTGAAGCTTTCTTT	CASSLWPSGTEAFF